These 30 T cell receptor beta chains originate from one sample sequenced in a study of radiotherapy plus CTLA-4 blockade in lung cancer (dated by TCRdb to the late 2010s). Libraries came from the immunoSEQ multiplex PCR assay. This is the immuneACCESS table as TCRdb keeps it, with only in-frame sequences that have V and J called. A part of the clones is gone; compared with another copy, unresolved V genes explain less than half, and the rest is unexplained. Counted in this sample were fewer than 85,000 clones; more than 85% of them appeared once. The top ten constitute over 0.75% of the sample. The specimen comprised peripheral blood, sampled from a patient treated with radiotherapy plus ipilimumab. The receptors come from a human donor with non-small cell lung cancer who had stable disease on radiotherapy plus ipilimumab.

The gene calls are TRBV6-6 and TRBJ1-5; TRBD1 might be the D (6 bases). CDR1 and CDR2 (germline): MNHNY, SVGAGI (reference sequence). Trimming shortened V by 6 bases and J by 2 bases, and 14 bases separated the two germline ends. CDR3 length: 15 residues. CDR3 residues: CASRTAGAGNQPQHF. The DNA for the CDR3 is TGTGCCAGCAGGACAGCAGGGGCGGGCAATCAGCCCCAGCATTTT.

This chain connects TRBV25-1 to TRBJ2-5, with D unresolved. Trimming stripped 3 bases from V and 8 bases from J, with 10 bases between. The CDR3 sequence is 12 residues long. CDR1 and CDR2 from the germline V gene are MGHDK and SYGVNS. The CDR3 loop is CASSEPTGTQYF. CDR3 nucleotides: TGTGCCAGCAGTGAGCCGACTGGAACCCAGTACTTC.

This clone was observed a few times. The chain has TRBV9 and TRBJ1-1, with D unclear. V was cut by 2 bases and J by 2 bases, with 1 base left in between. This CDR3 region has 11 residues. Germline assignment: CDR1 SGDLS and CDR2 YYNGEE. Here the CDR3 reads CASSVNTEAFF. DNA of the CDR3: TGTGCCAGCAGCGTTAACACTGAAGCTTTCTTT.

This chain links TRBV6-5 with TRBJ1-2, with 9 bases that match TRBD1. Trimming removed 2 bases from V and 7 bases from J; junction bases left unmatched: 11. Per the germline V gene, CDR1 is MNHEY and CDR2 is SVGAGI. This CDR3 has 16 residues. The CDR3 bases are TGTGCCAGCAGTTACGTGACAGGGGGGCAAGGGACTGGCTACACCTTC. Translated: CASSYVTGGQGTGYTF.

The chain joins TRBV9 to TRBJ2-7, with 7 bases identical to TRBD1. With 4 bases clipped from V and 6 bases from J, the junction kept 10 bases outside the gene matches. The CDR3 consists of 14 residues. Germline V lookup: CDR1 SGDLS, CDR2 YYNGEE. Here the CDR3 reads CASSPSLDRVEQYF. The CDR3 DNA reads TGTGCCAGCAGCCCCAGCCTCGACAGGGTCGAGCAGTACTTC.

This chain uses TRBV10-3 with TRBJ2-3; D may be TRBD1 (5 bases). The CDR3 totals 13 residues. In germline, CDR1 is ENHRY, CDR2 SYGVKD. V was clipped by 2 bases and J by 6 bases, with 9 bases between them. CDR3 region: CAISERAGDTQYF. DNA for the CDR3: TGTGCCATCAGTGAGAGGGCAGGGGATACGCAGTATTTT.

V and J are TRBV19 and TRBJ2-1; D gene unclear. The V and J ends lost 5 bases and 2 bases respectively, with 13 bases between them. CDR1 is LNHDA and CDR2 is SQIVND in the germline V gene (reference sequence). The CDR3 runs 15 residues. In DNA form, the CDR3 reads TGTGCCAGTAGTCTCGCCCGGACCCCCTACAATGAGCAGTTCTTC. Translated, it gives CASSLARTPYNEQFF.

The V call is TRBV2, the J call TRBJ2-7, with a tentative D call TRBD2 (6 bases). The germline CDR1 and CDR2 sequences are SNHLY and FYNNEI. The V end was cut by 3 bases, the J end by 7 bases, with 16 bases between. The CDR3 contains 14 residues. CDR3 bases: TGTGCCAGCAGTGATATGGGAGACGGGGGAGAGCAGTACTTC. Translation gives CASSDMGDGGEQYF.

CDR3 nucleotides: TGTGCCAGCAGCACCGGGACAGAGAATTCACCCCTCCACTTT. Protein: CASSTGTENSPLHF. This chain links TRBV6-6 with TRBJ1-6; 7 bases align to TRBD1. V was clipped by 6 bases and J by 7 bases; unmatched bases: 6. Per germline, CDR1 MNHNY and CDR2 SVGAGI (reference sequence). The CDR3 totals 14 residues.

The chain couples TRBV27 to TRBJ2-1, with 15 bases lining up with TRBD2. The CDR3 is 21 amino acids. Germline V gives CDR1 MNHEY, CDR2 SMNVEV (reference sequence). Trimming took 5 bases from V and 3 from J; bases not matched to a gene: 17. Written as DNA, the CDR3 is TGTGCCAGCAGTCCCCCGGGACTAGCGGGAGGCCTCTCCCGCCTCTACAATGAGCAGTTCTTC. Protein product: CASSPPGLAGGLSRLYNEQFF.

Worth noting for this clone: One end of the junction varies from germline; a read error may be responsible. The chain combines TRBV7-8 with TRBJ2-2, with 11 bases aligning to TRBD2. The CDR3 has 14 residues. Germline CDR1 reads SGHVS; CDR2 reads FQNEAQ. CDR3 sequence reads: CASSIAGGTGELFF. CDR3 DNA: TGTGCCAGCAGCATAGCGGGGGGGACCGGGGAGCTGTTTTTT.

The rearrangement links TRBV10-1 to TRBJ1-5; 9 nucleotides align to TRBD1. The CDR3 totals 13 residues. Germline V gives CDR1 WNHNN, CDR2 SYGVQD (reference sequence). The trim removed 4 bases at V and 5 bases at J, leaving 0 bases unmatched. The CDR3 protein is CASSGQGDQPQHF. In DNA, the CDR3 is TGCGCCAGCAGTGGACAGGGGGATCAGCCCCAGCATTTT.

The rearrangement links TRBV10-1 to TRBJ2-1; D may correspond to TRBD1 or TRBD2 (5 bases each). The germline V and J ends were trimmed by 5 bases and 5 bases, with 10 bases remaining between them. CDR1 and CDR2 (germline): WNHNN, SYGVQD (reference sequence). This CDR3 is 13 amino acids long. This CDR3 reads CASSPGPNNEQFF. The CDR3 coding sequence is TGCGCCAGCAGTCCGGGACCCAACAATGAGCAGTTCTTC.

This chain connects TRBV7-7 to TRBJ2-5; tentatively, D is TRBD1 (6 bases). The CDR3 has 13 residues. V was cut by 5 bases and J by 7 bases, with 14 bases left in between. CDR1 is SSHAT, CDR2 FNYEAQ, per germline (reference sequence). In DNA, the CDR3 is TGTGCCAGCAGCCCAGGGGTGCGCGGGACCCAGTACTTC. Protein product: CASSPGVRGTQYF.

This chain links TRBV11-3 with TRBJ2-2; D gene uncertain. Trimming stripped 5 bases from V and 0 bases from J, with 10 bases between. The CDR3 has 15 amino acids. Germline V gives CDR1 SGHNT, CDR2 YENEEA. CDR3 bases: TGTGCCAGCAGCGCAGGACGGTCGAACACCGGGGAGCTGTTTTTT. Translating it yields CASSAGRSNTGELFF.

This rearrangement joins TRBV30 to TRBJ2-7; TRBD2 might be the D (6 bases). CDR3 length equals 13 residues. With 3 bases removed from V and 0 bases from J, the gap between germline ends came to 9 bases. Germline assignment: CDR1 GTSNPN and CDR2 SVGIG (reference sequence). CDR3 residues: CAWSGGFSYEQYF. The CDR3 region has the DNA TGTGCCTGGAGCGGGGGTTTCTCCTACGAGCAGTACTTC.

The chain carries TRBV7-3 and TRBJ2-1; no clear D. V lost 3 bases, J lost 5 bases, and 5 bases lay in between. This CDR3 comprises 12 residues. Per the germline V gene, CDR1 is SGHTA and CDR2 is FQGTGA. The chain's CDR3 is CASSFSNNEQFF. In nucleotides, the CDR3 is TGTGCCAGCAGCTTCTCGAACAATGAGCAGTTCTTC.

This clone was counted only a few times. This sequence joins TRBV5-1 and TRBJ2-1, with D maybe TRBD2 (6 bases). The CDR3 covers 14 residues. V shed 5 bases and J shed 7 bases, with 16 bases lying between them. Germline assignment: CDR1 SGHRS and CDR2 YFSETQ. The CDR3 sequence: CASSSTGTPNEQFF. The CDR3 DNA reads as TGCGCCAGCAGTTCCACCGGGACTCCAAATGAGCAGTTCTTC.

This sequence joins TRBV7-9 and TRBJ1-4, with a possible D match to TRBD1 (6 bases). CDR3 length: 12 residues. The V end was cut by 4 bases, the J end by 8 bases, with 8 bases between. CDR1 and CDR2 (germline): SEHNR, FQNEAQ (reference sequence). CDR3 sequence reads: CASSWDTEKLFF. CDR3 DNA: TGTGCCAGCAGCTGGGACACCGAAAAACTGTTTTTT.

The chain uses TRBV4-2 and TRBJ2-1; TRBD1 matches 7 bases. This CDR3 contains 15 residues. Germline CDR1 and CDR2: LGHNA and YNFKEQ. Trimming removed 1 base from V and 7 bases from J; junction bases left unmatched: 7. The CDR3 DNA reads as TGTGCCAGCAGCCAAGCCTTTGACAGGGCGAATGAGCAGTTCTTC. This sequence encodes CASSQAFDRANEQFF.

The CDR3 sequence is CASSWDGLSYNEQFF. CDR3 nucleotide sequence: TGCGCCAGCAGCTGGGACGGACTTTCCTACAATGAGCAGTTCTTC. J is TRBJ2-1 and V is TRBV5-1; TRBD1 or TRBD2 may be the D gene (5 bases each). Germline CDR1 is SGHRS and CDR2 is YFSETQ. This CDR3 region has 15 residues. V gave up 3 bases and J gave up 1 base, with 11 bases separating them.

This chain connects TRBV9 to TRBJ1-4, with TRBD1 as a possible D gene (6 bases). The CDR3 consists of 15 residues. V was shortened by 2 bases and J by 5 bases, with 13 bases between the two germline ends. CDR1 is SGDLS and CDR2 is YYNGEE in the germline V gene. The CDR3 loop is CASSVSTGTNEKLFF. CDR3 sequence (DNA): TGTGCCAGCAGCGTTAGCACAGGGACAAATGAAAAACTGTTTTTT.

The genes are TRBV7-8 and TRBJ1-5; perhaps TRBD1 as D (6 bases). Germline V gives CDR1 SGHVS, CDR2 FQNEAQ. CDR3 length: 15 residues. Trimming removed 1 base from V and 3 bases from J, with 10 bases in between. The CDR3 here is CASSLGQDNNQPQHF. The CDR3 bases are TGTGCCAGCAGCTTAGGACAGGACAACAATCAGCCCCAGCATTTT.

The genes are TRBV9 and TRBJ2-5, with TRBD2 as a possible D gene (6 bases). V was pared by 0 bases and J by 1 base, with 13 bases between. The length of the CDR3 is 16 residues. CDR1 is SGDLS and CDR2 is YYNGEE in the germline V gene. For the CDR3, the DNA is TGTGCCAGCAGCGTAGTGGGTAGCGGAACCCAAGAGACCCAGTACTTC. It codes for CASSVVGSGTQETQYF.

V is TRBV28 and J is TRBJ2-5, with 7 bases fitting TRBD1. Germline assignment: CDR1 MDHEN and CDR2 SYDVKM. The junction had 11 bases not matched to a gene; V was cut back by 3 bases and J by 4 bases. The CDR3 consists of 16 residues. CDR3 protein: CASSLDQTGKRETQYF. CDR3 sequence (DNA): TGTGCCAGCAGTTTGGATCAGACAGGGAAGAGAGAGACCCAGTACTTC.

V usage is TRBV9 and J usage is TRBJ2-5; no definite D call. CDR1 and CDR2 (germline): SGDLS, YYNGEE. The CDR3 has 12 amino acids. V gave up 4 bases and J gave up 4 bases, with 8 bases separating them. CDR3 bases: TGTGCCAGCAGCCCCACCCCAGAGACCCAGTACTTC. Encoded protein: CASSPTPETQYF.

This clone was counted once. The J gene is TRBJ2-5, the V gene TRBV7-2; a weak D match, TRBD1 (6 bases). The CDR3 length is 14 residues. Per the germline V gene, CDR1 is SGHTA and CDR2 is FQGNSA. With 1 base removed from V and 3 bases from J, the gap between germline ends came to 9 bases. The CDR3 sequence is CASSLGAGEETQYF. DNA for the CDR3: TGTGCCAGCAGCTTAGGGGCAGGGGAAGAGACCCAGTACTTC.

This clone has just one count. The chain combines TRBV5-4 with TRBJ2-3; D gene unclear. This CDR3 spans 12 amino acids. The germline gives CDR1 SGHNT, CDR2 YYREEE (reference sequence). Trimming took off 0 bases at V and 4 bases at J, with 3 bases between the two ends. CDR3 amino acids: CASSLDSDTQYF. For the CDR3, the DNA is TGTGCCAGCAGCTTGGACTCAGATACGCAGTATTTT.

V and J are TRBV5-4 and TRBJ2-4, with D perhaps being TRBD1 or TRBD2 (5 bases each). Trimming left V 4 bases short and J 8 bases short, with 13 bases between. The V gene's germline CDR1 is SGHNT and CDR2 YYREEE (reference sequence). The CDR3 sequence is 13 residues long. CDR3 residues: CASSVRVGDIQYF. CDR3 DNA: TGTGCCAGCAGCGTCAGGGTGGGAGACATTCAGTACTTC.

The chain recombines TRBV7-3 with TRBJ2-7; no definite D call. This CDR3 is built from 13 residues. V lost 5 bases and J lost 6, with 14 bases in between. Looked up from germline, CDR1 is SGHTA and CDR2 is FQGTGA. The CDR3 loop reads CASSLIGGAEQYF. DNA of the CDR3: TGTGCCAGCAGCCTGATCGGTGGTGCCGAGCAGTACTTC.